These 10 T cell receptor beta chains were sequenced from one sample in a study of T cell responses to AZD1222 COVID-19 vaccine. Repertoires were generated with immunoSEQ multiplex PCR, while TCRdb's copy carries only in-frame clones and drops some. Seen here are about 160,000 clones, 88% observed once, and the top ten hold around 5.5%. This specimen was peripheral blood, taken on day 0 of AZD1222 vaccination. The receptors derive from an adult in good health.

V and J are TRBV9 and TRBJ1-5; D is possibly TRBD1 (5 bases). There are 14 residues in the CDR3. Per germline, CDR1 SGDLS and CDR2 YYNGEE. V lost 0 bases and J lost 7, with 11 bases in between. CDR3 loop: CASSVEGTGQPQHF. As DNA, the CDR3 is TGTGCCAGCAGCGTAGAGGGGACCGGCCAGCCCCAGCATTTT.

The CDR3 loop is CASSVGNLGTEAFF. The CDR3 coding sequence is TGTGCCAGCAGCGTCGGAAACTTGGGGACTGAAGCTTTCTTT. The V call is TRBV9, the J call TRBJ1-1; no definite D call. CDR3 size: 14 residues. CDR1 and CDR2 (germline): SGDLS, YYNGEE. The V gene lost 2 bases and the J gene lost 5 bases, with 13 bases spanning the gap.

CDR3 nucleotide sequence: TGTGCCAGCAGCTTGAGGGGACACTACGAGCAGTACTTC. Translating it yields CASSLRGHYEQYF. The genes are TRBV5-4 and TRBJ2-7, with D possibly TRBD1 on 6 matching bases. Per the germline V gene, CDR1 is SGHNT and CDR2 is YYREEE (reference sequence). V lost 1 base and J lost 3, with 8 bases in between. The CDR3 length is 13 residues.

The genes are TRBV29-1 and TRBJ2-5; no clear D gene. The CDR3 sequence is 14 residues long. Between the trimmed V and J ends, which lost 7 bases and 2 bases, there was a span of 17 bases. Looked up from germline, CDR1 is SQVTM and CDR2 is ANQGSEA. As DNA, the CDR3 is TGCAGCGGGAGAGCGCGAAGTGCTCAAGAGACCCAGTACTTC. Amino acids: CSGRARSAQETQYF.

The CDR3 DNA reads TGTGCCACCTCCTCGAGTGGAAACACCATATATTTT. Translating gives CATSSSGNTIYF. The chain joins TRBV24-1 to TRBJ1-3; D is unclear. Germline V CDR1 and CDR2: KGHDR, SFDVKD. The CDR3 extends over 12 amino acids. V was clipped by 9 bases and J by 3 bases, with 8 bases between them.

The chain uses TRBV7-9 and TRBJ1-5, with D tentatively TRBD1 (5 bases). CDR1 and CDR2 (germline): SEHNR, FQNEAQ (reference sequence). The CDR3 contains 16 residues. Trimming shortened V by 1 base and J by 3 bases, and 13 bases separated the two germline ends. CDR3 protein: CASSLEWGSTNQPQHF. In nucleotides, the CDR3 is TGTGCCAGCAGCTTAGAGTGGGGCTCTACCAATCAGCCCCAGCATTTT.

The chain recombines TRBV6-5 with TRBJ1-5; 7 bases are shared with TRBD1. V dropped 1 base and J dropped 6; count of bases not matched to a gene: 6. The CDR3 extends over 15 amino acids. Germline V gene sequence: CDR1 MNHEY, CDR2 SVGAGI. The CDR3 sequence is CASSYFEGATQPQHF. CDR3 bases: TGTGCCAGCAGTTACTTCGAGGGGGCCACTCAGCCCCAGCATTTT.

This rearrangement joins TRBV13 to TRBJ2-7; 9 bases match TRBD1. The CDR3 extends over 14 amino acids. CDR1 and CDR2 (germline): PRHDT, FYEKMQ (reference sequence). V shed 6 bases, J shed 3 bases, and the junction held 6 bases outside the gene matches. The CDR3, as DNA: TGTGCCAGCAGTTCCGGGACAGGGCTCTACGAGCAGTACTTC. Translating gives CASSSGTGLYEQYF.

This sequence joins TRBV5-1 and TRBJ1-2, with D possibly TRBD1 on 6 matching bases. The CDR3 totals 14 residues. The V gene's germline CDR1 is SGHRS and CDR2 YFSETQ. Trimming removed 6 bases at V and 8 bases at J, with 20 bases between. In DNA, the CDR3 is TGCGCCAGCACCCCCGAAGGGGGTTTTGGAGGCTACACCTTC. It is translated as CASTPEGGFGGYTF.

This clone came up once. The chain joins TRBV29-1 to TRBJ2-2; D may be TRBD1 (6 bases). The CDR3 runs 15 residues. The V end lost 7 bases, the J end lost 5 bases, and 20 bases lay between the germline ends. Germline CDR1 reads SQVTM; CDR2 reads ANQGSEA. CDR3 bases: TGCAGCGCCCAAGTCTCAGGAGACAGGACCGGGGAGCTGTTTTTT. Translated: CSAQVSGDRTGELFF.